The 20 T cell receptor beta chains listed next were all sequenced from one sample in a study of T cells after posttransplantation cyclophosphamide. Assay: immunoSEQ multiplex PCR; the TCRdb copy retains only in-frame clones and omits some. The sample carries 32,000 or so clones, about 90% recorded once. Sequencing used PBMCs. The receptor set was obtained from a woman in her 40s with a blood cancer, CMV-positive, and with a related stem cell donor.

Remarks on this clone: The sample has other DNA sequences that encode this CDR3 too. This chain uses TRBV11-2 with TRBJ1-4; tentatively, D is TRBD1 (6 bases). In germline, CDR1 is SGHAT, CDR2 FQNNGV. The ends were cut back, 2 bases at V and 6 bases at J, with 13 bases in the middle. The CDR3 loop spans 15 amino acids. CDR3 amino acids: CASSLIVQGYEKLFF. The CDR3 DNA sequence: TGTGCCAGCAGCTTAATCGTCCAGGGGTATGAAAAACTGTTTTTT.

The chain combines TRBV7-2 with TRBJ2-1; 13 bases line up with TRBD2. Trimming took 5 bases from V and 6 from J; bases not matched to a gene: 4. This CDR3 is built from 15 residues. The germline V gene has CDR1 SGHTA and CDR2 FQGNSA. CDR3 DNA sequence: TGTGCCAGCAGCGCAGGACTAGCGGGGGCCAATGAGCAGTTCTTC. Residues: CASSAGLAGANEQFF. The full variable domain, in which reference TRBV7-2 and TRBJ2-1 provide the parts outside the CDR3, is GAGVSQSPSNKVTEKGKDVELRCDPISGHTALYWYRQSLGQGLEFLIYFQGNSAPDKSGLPSDRFSAERTGGSVSTLTIQRTQQEDSAVYLCASSAGLAGANEQFFGPGTRLTVL.

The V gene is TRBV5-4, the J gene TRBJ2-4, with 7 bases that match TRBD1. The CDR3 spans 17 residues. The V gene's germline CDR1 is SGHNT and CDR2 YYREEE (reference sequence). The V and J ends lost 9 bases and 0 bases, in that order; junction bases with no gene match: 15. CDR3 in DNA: TGTGCCACCACCCGGGACAGTGGGTTCTCAGCCAAAAACATTCAGTACTTC. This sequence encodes CATTRDSGFSAKNIQYF.

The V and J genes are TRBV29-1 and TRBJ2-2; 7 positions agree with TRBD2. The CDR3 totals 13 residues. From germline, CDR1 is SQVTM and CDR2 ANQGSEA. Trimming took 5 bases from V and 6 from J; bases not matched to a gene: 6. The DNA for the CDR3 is TGCAGCGTTCGCTACACTAGCGCCGGGGAGCTGTTTTTT. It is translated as CSVRYTSAGELFF.

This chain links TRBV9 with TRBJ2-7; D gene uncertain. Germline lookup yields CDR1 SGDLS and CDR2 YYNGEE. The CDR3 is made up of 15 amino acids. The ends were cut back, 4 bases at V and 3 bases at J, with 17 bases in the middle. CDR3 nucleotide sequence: TGTGCCAGCAGCCTTACCCCTGGCAGGATCTACGAGCAGTACTTC. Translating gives CASSLTPGRIYEQYF.

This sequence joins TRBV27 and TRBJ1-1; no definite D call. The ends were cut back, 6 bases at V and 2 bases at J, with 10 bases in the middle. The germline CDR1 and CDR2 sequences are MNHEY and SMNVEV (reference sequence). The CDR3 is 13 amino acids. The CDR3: CASRYRVNTEAFF. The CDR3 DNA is TGTGCCAGCAGATACCGGGTCAACACTGAAGCTTTCTTT.

CDR3 amino acids: CASSYGQFSYEQYF. The DNA of the CDR3 is TGTGCCAGCAGTTACGGCCAGTTCTCCTACGAGCAGTACTTC. This sequence joins TRBV6-6 and TRBJ2-7; D ambiguous. Trimming pared 2 bases from V and 0 bases from J, leaving 8 bases between. The CDR3 length is 14 residues. Germline V gene sequence: CDR1 MNHNY, CDR2 SVGAGI (reference sequence).

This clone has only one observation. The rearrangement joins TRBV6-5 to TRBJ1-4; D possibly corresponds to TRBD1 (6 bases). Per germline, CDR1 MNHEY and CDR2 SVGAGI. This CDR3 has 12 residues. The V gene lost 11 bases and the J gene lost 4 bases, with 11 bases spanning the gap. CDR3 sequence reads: CASRDNNEKLFF. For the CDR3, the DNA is TGTGCCTCACGGGACAATAATGAAAAACTGTTTTTT.

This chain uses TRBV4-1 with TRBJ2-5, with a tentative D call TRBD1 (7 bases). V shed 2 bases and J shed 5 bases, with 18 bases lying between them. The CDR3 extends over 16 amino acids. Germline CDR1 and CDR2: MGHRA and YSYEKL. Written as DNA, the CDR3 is TGCGCCAGCAGCCAAATCCAAACAGGGGCGGGGGAGACCCAGTACTTC. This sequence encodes CASSQIQTGAGETQYF.

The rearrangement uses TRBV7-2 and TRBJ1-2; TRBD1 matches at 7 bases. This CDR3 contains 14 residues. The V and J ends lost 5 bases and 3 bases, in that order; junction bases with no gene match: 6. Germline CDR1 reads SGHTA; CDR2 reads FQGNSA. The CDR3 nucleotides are TGTGCCAGCAGCCAAAGACAGGGACACTATGGCTACACCTTC. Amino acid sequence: CASSQRQGHYGYTF.

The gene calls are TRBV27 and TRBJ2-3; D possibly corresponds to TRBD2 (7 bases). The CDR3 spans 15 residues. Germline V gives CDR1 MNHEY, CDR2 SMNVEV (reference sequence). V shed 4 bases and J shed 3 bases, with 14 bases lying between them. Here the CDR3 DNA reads TGTGCCAGCAGTTCTAGGGGGGGCCAGACAGATACGCAGTATTTT. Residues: CASSSRGGQTDTQYF.

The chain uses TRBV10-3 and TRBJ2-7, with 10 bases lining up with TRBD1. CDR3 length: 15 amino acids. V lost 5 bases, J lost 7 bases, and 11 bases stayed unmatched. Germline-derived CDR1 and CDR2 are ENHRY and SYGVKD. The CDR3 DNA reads TGTGCCATCAGTTCCCGGGGACAGGGGAGTGGGGAGCAGTACTTC. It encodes CAISSRGQGSGEQYF.

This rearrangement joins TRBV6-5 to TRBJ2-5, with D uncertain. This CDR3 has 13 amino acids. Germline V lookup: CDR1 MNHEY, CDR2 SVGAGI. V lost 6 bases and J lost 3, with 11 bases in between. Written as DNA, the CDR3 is TGTGCCAGCAGCCGGGTCCCCGAAGAGACCCAGTACTTC. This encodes CASSRVPEETQYF.

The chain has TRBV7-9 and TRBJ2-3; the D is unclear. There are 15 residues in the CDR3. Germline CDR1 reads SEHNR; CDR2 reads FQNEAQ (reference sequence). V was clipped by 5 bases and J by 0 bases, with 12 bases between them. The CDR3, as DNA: TGTGCCAGCAGCACTCGACGGGTTAGCACAGATACGCAGTATTTT. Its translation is CASSTRRVSTDTQYF.

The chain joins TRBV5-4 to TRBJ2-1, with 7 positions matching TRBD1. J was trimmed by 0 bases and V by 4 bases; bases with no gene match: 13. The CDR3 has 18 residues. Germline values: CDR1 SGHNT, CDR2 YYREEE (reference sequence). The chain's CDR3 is CASSPPGQIIFSYNEQFF. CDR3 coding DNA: TGTGCCAGCAGCCCGCCGGGACAGATAATCTTCTCCTACAATGAGCAGTTCTTC.

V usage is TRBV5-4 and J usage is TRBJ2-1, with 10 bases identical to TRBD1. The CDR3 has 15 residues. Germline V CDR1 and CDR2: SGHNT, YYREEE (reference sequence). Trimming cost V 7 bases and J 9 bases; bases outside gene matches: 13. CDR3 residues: CASHFSGTGVREQFF. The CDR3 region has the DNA TGTGCCAGCCATTTTTCCGGGACAGGGGTCCGTGAGCAGTTCTTC.

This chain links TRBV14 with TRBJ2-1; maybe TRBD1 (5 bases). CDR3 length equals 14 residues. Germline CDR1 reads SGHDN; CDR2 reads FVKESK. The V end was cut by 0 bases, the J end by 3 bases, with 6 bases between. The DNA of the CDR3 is TGTGCCAGCAGCCAAGAAGGACACTACAATGAGCAGTTCTTC. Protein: CASSQEGHYNEQFF.

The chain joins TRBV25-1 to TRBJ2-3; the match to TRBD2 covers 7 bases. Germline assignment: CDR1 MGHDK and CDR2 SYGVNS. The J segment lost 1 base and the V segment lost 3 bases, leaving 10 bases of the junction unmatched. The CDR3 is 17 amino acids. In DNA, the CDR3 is TGTGCCAGCAGTGATCCCCTAATGGCGGGGGGCACAGATACGCAGTATTTT. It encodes CASSDPLMAGGTDTQYF.

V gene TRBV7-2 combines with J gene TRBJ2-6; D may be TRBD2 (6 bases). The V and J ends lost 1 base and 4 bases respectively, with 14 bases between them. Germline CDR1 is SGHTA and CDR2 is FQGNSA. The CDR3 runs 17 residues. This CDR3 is CASSLVSGGVGANVLTF. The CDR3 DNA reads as TGTGCCAGCAGCTTAGTATCCGGGGGAGTAGGGGCCAACGTCCTGACTTTC.

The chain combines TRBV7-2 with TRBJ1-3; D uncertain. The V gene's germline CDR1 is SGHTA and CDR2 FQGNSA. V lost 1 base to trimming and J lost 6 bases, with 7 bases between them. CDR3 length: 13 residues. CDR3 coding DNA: TGTGCCAGCAGCTTAGTACTCCAAAACACCATATATTTT. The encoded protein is CASSLVLQNTIYF.